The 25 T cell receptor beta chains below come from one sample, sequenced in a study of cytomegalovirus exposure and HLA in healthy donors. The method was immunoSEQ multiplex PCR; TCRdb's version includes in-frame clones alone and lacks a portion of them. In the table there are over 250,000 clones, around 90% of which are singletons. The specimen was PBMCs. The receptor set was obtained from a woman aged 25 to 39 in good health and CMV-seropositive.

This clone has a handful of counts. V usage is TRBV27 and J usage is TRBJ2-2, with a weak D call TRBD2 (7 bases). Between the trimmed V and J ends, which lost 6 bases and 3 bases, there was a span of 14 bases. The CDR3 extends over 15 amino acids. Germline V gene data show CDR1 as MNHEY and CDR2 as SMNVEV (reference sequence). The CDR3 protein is CASRFGGLHTGELFF. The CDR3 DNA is TGTGCCAGCAGGTTCGGGGGGCTTCACACCGGGGAGCTGTTTTTT.

The CDR3 reads CASSPPADEETQYF. The CDR3 DNA reads as TGTGCCAGCAGCCCCCCAGCGGATGAAGAGACCCAGTACTTC. This sequence joins TRBV7-6 and TRBJ2-5, with D perhaps TRBD2 (5 bases). Per germline, CDR1 SGHVS and CDR2 FNYEAQ. The CDR3 contains 14 residues. Trimming left V 5 bases short and J 3 bases short, with 13 bases between.

The CDR3 spells CASSLRGVAINGYTF. The CDR3 DNA reads as TGCGCCAGCAGCCTTAGAGGGGTAGCGATTAATGGCTACACCTTC. The V and J genes are TRBV4-3 and TRBJ1-2; TRBD1 is a possible D gene (5 bases). Trimming removed 4 bases at V and 6 bases at J, with 18 bases between. CDR3 length: 15 amino acids. Germline V gives CDR1 LGHNA, CDR2 YSLEER.

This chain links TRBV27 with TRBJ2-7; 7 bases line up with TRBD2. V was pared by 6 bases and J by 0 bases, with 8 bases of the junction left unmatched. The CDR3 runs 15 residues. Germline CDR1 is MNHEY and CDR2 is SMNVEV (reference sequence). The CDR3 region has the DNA TGTGCCAGCAGAATAAGTTGGGGGGGCTCCTACGAGCAGTACTTC. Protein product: CASRISWGGSYEQYF.

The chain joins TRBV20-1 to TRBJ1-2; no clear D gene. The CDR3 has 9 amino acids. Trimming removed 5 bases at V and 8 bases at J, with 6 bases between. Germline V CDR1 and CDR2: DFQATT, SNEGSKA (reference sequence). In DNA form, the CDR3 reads TGCAGTGCTGGGTGGGGCTACACCTTC. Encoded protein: CSAGWGYTF.

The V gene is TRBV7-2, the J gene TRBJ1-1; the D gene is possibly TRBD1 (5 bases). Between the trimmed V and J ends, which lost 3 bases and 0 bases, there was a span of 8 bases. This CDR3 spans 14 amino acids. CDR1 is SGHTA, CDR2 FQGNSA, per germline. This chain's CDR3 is CASSLGDLNTEAFF. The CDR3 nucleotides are TGTGCCAGCAGCTTGGGGGATTTGAACACTGAAGCTTTCTTT.

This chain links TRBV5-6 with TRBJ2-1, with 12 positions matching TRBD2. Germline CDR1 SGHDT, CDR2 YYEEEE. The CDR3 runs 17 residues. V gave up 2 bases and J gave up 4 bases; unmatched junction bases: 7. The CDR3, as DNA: TGTGCCAGCAGCTTAGCTAGCGGGGGGGATTTTTACAATGAGCAGTTCTTC. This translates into CASSLASGGDFYNEQFF.

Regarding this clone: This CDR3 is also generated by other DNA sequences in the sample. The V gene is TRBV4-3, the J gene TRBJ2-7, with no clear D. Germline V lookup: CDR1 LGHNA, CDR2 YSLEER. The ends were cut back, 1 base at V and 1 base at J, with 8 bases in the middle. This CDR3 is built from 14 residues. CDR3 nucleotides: TGCGCCAGCAGCCAAGCCGACTCTTCCTACGAGCAGTACTTC. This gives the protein CASSQADSSYEQYF.

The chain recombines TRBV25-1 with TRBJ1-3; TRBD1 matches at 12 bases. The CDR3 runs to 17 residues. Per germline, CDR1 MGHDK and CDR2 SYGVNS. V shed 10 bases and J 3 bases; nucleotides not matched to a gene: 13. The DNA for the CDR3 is TGTGCCACCATCGGACCGGGACAGGGGGCATTTGGAAACACCATATATTTT. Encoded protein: CATIGPGQGAFGNTIYF.

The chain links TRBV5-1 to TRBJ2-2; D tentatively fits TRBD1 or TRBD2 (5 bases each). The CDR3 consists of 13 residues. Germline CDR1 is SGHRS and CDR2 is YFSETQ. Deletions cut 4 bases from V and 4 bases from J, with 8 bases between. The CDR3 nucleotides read TGCGCCAGCAGCGCGAGGGGCACCGGGGAGCTGTTTTTT. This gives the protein CASSARGTGELFF.

The CDR3 here is CASSPTGGLAARRDTGELFF. In nucleotides, the CDR3 is TGTGCCAGCAGCCCCACGGGCGGACTAGCGGCCCGAAGGGACACCGGGGAGCTGTTTTTT. V and J are TRBV7-7 and TRBJ2-2, with 10 bases identical to TRBD2. V lost 5 bases to trimming and J lost 3 bases; unmatched junction nucleotides: 18. The CDR3 runs 20 residues. The germline gives CDR1 SSHAT, CDR2 FNYEAQ (reference sequence).

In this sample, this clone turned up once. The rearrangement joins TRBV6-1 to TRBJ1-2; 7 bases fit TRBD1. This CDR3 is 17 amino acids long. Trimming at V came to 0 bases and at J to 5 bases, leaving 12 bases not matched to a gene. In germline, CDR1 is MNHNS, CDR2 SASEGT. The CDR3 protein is CASSEALRGGWPYGYTF. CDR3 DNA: TGTGCCAGCAGTGAAGCACTCAGAGGGGGCTGGCCTTATGGCTACACCTTC.

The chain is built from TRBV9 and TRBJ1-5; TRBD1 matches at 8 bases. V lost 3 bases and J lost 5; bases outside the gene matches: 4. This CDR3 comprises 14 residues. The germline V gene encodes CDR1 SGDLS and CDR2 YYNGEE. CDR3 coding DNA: TGTGCCAGCAGCGACAGGGGGGGACATCAGCCCCAGCATTTT. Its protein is CASSDRGGHQPQHF.

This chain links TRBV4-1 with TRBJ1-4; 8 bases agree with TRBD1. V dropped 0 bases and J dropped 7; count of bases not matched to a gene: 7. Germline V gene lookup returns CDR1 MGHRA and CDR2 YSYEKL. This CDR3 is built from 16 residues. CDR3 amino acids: CASSQDGQGVSEKLFF. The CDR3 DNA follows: TGCGCCAGCAGCCAAGATGGACAGGGAGTATCTGAAAAACTGTTTTTT.

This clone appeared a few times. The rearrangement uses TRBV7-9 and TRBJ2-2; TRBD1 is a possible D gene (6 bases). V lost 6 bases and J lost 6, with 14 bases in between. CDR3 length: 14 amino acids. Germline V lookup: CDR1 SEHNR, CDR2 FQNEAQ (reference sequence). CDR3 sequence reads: CASRGQGMAGELFF. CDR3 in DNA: TGTGCCAGCAGGGGGCAGGGGATGGCCGGGGAGCTGTTTTTT.

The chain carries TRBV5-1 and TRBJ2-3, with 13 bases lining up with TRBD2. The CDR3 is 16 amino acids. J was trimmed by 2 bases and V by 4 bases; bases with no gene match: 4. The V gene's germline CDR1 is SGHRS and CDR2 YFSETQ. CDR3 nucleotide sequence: TGCGCCAGCAGCGAGGGACTAGCGGGGCCCACAGATACGCAGTATTTT. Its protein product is CASSEGLAGPTDTQYF.

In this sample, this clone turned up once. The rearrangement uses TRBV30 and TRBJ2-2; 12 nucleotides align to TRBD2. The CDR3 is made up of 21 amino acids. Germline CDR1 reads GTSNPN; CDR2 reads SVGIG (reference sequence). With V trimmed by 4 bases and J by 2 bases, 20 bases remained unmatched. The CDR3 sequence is CAWKEGAARLAGALNTGELFF. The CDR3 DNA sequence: TGTGCCTGGAAAGAGGGCGCCGCGCGACTAGCGGGGGCCCTAAACACCGGGGAGCTGTTTTTT.

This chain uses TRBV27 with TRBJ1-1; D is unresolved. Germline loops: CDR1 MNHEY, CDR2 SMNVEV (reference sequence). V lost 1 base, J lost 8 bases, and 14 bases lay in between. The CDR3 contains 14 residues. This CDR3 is CASSLFADNYEAFF. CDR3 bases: TGTGCCAGCAGTTTATTTGCCGACAACTACGAAGCTTTCTTT.

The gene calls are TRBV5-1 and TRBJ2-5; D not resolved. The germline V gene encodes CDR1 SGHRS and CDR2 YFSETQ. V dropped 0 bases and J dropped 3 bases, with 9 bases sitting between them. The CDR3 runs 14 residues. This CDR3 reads CASSLVHLKETQYF. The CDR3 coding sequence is TGCGCCAGCAGCTTGGTCCATCTGAAAGAGACCCAGTACTTC.

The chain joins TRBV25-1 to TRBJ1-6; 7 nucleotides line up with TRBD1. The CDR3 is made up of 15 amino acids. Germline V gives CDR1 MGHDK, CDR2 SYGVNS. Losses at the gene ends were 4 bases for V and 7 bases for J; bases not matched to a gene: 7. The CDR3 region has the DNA TGTGCCAGCAGTGTCCGGGACAGCCAGAATTCACCCCTCCACTTT. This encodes CASSVRDSQNSPLHF.

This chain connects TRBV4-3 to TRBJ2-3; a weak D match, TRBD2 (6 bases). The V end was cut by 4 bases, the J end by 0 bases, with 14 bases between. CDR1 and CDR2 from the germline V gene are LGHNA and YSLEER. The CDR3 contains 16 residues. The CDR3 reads CASSRRISGSTDTQYF. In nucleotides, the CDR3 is TGCGCCAGCAGCCGGAGGATTAGCGGTAGCACAGATACGCAGTATTTT.

CDR3 nucleotide sequence: TGTGCCAGCAGCTCGCAAAGCCGGGACACCTACGAGCAGTACTTC. Encoded protein: CASSSQSRDTYEQYF. The chain employs TRBV7-9 and TRBJ2-7, with D perhaps matching TRBD1 (6 bases). Trimming removed 4 bases at V and 2 bases at J, with 15 bases between. The CDR3 extends over 15 amino acids. Germline assignment: CDR1 SEHNR and CDR2 FQNEAQ (reference sequence).

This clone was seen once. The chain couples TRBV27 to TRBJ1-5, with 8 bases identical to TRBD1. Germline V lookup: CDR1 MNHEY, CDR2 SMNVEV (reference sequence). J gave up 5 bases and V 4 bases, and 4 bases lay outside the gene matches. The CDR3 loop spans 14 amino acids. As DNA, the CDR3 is TGTGCCAGCAGTTCAGGGGGCGGGCATCAGCCCCAGCATTTT. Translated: CASSSGGGHQPQHF.

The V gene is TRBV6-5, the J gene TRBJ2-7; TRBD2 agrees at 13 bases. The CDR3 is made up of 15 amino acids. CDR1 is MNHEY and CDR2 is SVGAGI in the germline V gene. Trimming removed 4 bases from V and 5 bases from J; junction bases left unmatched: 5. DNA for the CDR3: TGTGCCAGCAGTTCCAGACTAGCGGGAGGCCACGAGCAGTACTTC. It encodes CASSSRLAGGHEQYF.

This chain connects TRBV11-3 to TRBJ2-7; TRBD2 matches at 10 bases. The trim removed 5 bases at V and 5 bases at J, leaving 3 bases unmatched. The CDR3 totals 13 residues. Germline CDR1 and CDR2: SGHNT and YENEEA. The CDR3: CASSASGRHEQYF. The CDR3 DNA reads TGTGCCAGCAGCGCTAGCGGGAGACACGAGCAGTACTTC. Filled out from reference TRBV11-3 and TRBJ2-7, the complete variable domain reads EAGVVQSPRYKIIEKKQPVAFWCNPISGHNTLYWYLQNLGQGPELLIRYENEEAVDDSQLPKDRFSAERLKGVDSTLKIQPAELGDSAVYLCASSASGRHEQYFGPGTRLTVT.